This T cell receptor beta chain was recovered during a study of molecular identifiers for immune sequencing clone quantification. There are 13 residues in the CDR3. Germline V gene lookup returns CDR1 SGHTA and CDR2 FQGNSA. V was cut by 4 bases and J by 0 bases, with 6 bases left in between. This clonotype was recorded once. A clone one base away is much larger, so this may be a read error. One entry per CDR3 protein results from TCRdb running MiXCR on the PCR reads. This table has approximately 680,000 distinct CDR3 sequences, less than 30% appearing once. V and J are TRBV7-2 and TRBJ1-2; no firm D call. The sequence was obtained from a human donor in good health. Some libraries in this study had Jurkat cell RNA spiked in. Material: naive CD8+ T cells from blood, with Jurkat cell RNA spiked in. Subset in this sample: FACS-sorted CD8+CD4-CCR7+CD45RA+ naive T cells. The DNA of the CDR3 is TGTGCCAGCAGCTATTTAACTAACTATGGCTACACCTTC. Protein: CASSYLTNYGYTF.